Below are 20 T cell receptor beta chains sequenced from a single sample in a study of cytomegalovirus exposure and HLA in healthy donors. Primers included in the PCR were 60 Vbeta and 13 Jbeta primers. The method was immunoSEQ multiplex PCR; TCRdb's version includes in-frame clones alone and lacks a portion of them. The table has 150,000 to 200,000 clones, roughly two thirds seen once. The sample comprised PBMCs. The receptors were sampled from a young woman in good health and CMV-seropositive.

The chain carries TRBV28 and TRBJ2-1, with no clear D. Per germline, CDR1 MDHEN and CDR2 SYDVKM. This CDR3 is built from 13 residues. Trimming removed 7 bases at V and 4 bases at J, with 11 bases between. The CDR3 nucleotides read TGTGCCAGCACTAGTTCGTTTTACAATGAGCAGTTCTTC. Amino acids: CASTSSFYNEQFF.

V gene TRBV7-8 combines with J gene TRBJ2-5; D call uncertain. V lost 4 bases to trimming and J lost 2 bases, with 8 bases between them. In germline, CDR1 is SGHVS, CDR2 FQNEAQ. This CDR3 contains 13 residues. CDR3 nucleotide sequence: TGTGCCAGCAGCTCGAGGTTTCAAGAGACCCAGTACTTC. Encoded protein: CASSSRFQETQYF.

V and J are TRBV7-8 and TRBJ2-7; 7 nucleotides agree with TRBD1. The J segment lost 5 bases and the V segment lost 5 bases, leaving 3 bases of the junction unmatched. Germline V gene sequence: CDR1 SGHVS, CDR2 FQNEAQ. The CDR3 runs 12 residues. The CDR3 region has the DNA TGTGCCAGCAGCCCCGACAGGGACGAGCAGTACTTC. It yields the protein CASSPDRDEQYF.

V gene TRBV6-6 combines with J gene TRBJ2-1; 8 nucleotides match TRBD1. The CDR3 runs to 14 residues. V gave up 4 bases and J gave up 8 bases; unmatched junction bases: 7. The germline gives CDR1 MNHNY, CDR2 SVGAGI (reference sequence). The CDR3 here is CASSFGQGTDEQFF. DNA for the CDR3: TGTGCCAGCAGTTTCGGACAGGGCACGGATGAGCAGTTCTTC.

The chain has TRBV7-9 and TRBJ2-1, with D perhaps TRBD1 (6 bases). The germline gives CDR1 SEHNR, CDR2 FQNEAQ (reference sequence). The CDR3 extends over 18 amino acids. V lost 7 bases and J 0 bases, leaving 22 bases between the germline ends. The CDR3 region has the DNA TGTGCCAGCAACAGACTATCAGGGGCGATTTCCTCCTACAATGAGCAGTTCTTC. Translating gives CASNRLSGAISSYNEQFF.

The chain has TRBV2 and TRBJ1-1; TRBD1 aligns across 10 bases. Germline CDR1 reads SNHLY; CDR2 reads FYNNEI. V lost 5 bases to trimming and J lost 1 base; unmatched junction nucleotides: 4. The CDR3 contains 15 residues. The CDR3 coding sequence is TGTGCCAGCAGTTTTCGGGACAGGGGGAACACTGAAGCTTTCTTT. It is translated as CASSFRDRGNTEAFF. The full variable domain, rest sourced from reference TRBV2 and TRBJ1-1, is EPEVTQTPSHQVTQMGQEVILRCVPISNHLYFYWYRQILGQKVEFLVSFYNNEISEKSEIFDDQFSVERPDGSNFTLKIRSTKLEDSAMYFCASSFRDRGNTEAFFGQGTRLTVV.

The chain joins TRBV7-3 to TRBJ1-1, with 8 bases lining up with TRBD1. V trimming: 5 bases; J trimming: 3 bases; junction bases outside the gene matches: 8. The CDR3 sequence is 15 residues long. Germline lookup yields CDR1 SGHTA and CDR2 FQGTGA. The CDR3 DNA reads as TGTGCCAGCAGCCTCAGACAGGGGTCTGACACTGAAGCTTTCTTT. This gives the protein CASSLRQGSDTEAFF.

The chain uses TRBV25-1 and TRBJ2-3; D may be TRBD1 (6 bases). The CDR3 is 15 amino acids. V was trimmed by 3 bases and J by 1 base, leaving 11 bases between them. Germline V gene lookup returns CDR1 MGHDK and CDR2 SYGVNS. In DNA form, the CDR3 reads TGTGCCAGCAGTGACAGGGGCCTCCGCACAGATACGCAGTATTTT. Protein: CASSDRGLRTDTQYF.

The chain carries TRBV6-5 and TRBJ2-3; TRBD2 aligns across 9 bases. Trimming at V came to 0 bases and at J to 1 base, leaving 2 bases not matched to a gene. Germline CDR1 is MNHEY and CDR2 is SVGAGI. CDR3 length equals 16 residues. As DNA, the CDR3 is TGTGCCAGCAGTTACTCAATAGCGGGGGGCACAGATACGCAGTATTTT. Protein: CASSYSIAGGTDTQYF.

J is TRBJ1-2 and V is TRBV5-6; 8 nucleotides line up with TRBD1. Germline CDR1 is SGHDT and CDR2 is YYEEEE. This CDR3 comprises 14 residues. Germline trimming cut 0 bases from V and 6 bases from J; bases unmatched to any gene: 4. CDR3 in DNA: TGTGCCAGCAGCTTGGGGGACAGGACGCATGGCTACACCTTC. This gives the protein CASSLGDRTHGYTF.

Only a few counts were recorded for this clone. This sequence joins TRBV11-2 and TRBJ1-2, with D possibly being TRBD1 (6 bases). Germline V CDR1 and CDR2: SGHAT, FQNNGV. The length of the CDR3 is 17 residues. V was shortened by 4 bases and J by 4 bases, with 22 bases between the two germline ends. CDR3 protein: CASSYLSGGASSYGYTF. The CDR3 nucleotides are TGTGCCAGCAGCTACCTCTCGGGGGGGGCGAGTTCCTATGGCTACACCTTC. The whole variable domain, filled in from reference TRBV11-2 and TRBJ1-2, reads EAGVAQSPRYKIIEKRQSVAFWCNPISGHATLYWYQQILGQGPKLLIQFQNNGVVDDSQLPKDRFSAERLKGVDSTLKIQPAKLEDSAVYLCASSYLSGGASSYGYTFGSGTRLTVV.

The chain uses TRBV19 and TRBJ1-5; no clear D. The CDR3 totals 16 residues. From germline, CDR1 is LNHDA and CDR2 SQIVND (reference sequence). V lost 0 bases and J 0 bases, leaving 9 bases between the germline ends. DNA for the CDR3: TGTGCCAGTAGTATAGATCTACAGAATAGCAATCAGCCCCAGCATTTT. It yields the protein CASSIDLQNSNQPQHF.

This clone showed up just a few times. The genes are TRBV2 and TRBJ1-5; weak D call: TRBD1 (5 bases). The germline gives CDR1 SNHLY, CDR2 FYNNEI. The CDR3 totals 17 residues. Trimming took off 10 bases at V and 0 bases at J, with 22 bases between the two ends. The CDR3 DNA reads TGTGCCATCAGAACGCAAAGCGGGGGGAATAGCAATCAGCCCCAGCATTTT. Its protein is CAIRTQSGGNSNQPQHF.

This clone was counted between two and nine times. The CDR3 nucleotides are TGCGCCAGCAGCCAAGATTCCGTTAGCGGGGGGGAGAGCACAGATACGCAGTATTTT. This gives the protein CASSQDSVSGGESTDTQYF. V usage is TRBV4-3 and J usage is TRBJ2-3; TRBD2 aligns across 11 bases. The CDR3 spans 19 residues. The V and J ends lost 0 bases and 0 bases, in that order; junction bases with no gene match: 8. Germline V gene data show CDR1 as LGHNA and CDR2 as YSLEER.

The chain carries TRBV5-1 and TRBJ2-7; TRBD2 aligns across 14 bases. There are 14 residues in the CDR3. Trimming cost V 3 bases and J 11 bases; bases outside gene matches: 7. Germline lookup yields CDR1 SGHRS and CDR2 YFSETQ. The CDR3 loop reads CASSSGLAGEREYF. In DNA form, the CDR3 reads TGCGCCAGCAGCTCGGGACTAGCGGGAGAACGGGAGTACTTC.

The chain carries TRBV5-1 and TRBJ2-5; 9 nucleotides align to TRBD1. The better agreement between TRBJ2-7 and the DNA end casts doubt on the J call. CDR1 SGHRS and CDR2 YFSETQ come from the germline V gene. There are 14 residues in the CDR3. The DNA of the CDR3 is TGCGCCAGCAGCCCTGGACAGGGGAGACACGAGCAGTACTTC. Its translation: CASSPGQGRHEQYF.

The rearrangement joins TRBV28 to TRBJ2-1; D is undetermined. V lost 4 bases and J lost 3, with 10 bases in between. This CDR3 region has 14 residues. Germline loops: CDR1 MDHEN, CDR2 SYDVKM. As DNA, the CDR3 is TGTGCCAGCAGTTACGAGATACTCTACAATGAGCAGTTCTTC. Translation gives CASSYEILYNEQFF.

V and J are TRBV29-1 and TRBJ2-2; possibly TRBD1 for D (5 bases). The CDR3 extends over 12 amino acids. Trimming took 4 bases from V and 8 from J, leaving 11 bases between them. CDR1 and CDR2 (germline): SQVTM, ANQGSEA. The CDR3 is CSVARDGGELFF. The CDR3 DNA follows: TGCAGCGTTGCCAGGGATGGGGGGGAGCTGTTTTTT.

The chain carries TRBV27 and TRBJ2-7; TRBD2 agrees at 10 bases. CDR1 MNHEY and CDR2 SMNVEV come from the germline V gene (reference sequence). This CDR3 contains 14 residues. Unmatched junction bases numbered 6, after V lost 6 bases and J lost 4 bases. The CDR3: CASRTSSGRYEQYF. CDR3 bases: TGTGCCAGCAGGACGTCTAGCGGGAGATACGAGCAGTACTTC.

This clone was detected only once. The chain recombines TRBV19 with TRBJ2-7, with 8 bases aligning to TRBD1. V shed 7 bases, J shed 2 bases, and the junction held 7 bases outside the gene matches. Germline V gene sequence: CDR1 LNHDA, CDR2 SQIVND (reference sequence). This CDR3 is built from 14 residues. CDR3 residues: CASKATGDPYEQYF. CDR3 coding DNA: TGTGCCAGTAAAGCGACAGGGGATCCCTACGAGCAGTACTTC.